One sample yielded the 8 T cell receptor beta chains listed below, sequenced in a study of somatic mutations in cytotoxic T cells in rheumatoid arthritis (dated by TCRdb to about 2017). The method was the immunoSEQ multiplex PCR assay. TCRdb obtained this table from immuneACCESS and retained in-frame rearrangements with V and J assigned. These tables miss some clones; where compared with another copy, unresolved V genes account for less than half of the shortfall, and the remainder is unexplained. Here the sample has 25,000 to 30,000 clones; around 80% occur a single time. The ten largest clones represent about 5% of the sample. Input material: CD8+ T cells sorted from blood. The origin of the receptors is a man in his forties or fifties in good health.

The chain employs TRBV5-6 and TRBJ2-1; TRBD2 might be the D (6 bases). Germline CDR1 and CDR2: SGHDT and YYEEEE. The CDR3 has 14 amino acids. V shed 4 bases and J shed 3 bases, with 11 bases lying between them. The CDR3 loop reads CASSQGGSYNEQFF. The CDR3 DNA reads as TGTGCCAGCAGCCAAGGAGGGAGCTACAATGAGCAGTTCTTC.

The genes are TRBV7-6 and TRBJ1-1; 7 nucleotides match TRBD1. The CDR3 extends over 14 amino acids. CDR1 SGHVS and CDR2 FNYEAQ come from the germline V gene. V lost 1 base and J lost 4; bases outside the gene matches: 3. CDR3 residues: CASSLGAGGTEAFF. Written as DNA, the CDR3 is TGTGCCAGCAGCTTAGGGGCAGGGGGCACTGAAGCTTTCTTT.

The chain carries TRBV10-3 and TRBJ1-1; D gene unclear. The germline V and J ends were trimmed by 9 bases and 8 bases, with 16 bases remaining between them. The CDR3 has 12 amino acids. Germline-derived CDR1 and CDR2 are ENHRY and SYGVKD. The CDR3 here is CAMLSPGREAFF. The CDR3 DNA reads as TGTGCCATGCTATCCCCGGGCCGCGAAGCTTTCTTT.

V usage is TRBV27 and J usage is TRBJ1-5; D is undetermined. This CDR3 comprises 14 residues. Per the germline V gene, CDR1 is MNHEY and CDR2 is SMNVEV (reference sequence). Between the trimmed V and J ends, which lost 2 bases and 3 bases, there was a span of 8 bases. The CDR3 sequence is CASSLGYDNQPQHF. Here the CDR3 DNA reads TGTGCCAGCAGTTTAGGGTATGACAATCAGCCCCAGCATTTT.

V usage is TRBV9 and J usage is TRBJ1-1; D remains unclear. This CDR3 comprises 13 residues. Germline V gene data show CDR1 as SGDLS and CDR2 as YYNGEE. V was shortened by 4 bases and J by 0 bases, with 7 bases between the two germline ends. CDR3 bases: TGTGCCAGCAGCCCGAGCCTGAACACTGAAGCTTTCTTT. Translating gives CASSPSLNTEAFF.

CDR3 loop: CASGKPTGGREFFYNEQFF. CDR3 sequence (DNA): TGTGCCAGCGGAAAACCGACAGGGGGACGGGAGTTCTTCTACAATGAGCAGTTCTTC. The rearrangement joins TRBV7-9 to TRBJ2-1, with 9 bases aligning to TRBD1. The V and J ends lost 8 bases and 3 bases, in that order; junction bases with no gene match: 20. CDR1 SEHNR and CDR2 FQNEAQ come from the germline V gene (reference sequence). The CDR3 sequence is 19 residues long.

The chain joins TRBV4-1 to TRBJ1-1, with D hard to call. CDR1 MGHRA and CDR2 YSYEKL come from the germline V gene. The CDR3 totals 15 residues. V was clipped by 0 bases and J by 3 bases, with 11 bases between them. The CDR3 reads CASSQELRGDTEAFF. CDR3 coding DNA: TGCGCCAGCAGCCAAGAATTGCGAGGTGACACTGAAGCTTTCTTT.

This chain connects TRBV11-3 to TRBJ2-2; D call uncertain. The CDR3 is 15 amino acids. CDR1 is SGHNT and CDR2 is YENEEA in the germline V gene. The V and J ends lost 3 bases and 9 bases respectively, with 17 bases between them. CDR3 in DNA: TGTGCCAGCAGCTTTGGTACTACCTTCGTCAGGGAGCTGTTTTTT. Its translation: CASSFGTTFVRELFF.